This T cell receptor (beta chain) is drawn from a study of shared clonotypes between healthy human individuals (dated by TCRdb to the early 2020s). Notes on the research overall: The cohort comprised a couple of women and a few men aged 18 to 49 years. To estimate repertoire size and how much clonotypes are shared between individuals, the study performed deep sequencing of blood TCR repertoires from a few healthy adults. Different laboratories and diverse techniques were used to prepare libraries and sequence TCR repertoires, to increase sequencing depth and limit assay-specific biases. Leukapheresis yielded between about 0.9 and 8.9 billion PBMCs per donor. For each donor, CD4 naive and CD4 memory were each given three plates, CD8 naive was given two plates, and CD8 memory was given one plate.

The donors were healthy, HIV-negative adults with no recently reported acute infections or vaccinations. Only Caucasian adults living in Nashville, Tennessee, USA were represented among the donors. CD4+ T cells were enriched by magnetic negative selection; naive cells were then positively selected on CD45RA, and the negative fraction formed the memory subset. After blood collection by leukapheresis, PBMCs were isolated using Ficoll-Histopaque density gradient centrifugation and then cryopreserved in the vapor phase of liquid nitrogen. Analytical flow cytometry was used to check the purity and quantity of every magnetically sorted T cell population. From each sorted fraction, genomic DNA was isolated and quantified by UV absorbance on a Nanodrop 2000c. Beyond this particular receptor, the publication reports: Naive subsets generally had larger estimated clonotype richness than memory subsets. Based on pairwise subsampling, the degree of clonotype sharing among donors was expected to be affected by sequencing depth. The small number of donors limited the genetic and exposure-history diversity represented. Even with the large sequencing depth, rarefaction of the sorted-subset datasets indicated that sequencing was incomplete. Sampling was restricted to blood, and TCR repertoires in tissue are likely to differ from TCR repertoires in blood. Higher generation probabilities were observed for clonotypes shared by all four sorted-subset donors than for non-shared clonotypes. About 5% of naive CD4, 3.5% of naive CD8, around 2.3% of memory CD4, and more than 0.35% of memory CD8 clonotypes were shared across several donors.

CDR1 and CDR2 are drawn from the germline V gene: SGDLS, YYNGEE. The CDR3, cysteine through phenylalanine, is 14 amino acids long. Only CDR3 DNA is held: 42 bases, read in frame from base 1. V lost 3 bases and J lost 6 bases, and the count of bases not matched to a germline gene is 9. TCR CDR3 regions were amplified from genomic DNA by multiplex PCR using the deep immunoSEQ assay. Extracted genomic DNA from each cell subset was distributed evenly across all wells of several immunoSEQ 96-well plates, and each plate was treated as a replicate. For sorted subsets, each replicate PCR was loaded with approximately 190 ng genomic DNA, equivalent to 25,000 to 35,000 T cell genomes. Purified libraries were measured with a Qubit 3.0 fluorometer, size-checked on a Bioanalyzer 2100, and measured again with the KAPA Library Quantification kit. Every immunoSEQ 96-well plate was sequenced on a separate single-read 150-cycle Illumina NextSeq 550 flow cell. From the authors' description of their analysis: Because only junctional sequences without quality scores were contained in the immunoSEQ output, filtering matching that applied to full-length reads could not be performed. Sequences were annotated with PyIR, a Python wrapper for IgBLAST v1.9, and V/J genes and CDR3 were assigned using IMGT germline references. Reads were filtered out if the reads had weak V/J assignments (E-value above 1e-6), no CDR3, stop codons, out-of-frame junctions, or ambiguous translated residues. A V3J clonotype was defined by an identical inferred V gene, J gene, and CDR3 amino acid sequence. The percentage overlap between two repertoires was calculated by dividing the number of shared unique clonotypes by the size of the smaller repertoire. Three approaches were used to assess repertoire richness: RTK rarefaction, the Chao1 estimator, and Recon v2.1 estimates of unobserved clonotypes. For all TCRbeta clonotypes obtained by the gDNA method from a few donors, generation probabilities were computed with OLGA. TCRdb mirrors the immuneACCESS table, restricted to in-frame sequences. Some clones are absent from its copies; in checked studies, under half trace to an unresolved V gene, and the reason for the others is unknown. The V and J calls and clone size come from that table; D and trimming were worked out from the DNA. The table for this sample lists 1.4 million to 1.5 million clones; 96% of them were counted only once. Roughly 1.2% of the sample is taken by the ten largest.

Remarks on this clone: The antigen it binds to is not known. No per-base quality is available; no much larger clone lies one base away.

Specimen: naive CD4+ T cells sorted from blood. The cell subset or site label of this sample denotes: CD45RA+ positively selected. The receptor was derived from a man aged 25-45 years in good health. The chain is encoded by TRBV9 joined to TRBJ2-7; 7 bases in the middle match TRBD1. The CDR3 region: CASSAGNRGPEQYF. DNA sequence: TGTGCCAGCAGCGCGGGGAACAGGGGCCCCGAGCAGTACTTC.